This TCR beta chain was profiled in a study of breast tumors, draining lymph nodes, adjacent tissues. The germline CDR1 and CDR2 sequences are MNHEY and SVGAGI. The CDR3 runs 14 residues. J was trimmed by 2 bases and V by 6 bases; bases with no gene match: 4. Study-wide results and limits: The data were judged consistent with most tumor T cells coming from lymph node and expanding in tumor. Tumor and nontumor repertoires were significantly more similar in luminal-like than in basal-like breast cancer. Tumor TCR diversity was below lymph nodes but above nontumor tissue.

This clonotype is termed medium-sized (0.01 to 0.1%). Its antigen is still unknown. From the multiplex PCR reads, TCRdb called clonotypes with MiXCR, one entry per CDR3 protein. The sample carries about 14,000 distinct CDR3 sequences, around three fifths recorded once. This TCR was sampled from a female donor with breast cancer. Some clones in this sample may be carry-over from other donors' samples. The chain couples TRBV6-5 to TRBJ1-3; 7 nucleotides agree with TRBD1. The sample comprised tumor-adjacent breast tissue. Here the CDR3 reads CASRVTGAGNTIYF. As DNA, the CDR3 is TGTGCCAGCAGGGTAACAGGGGCTGGAAACACCATATATTTT.